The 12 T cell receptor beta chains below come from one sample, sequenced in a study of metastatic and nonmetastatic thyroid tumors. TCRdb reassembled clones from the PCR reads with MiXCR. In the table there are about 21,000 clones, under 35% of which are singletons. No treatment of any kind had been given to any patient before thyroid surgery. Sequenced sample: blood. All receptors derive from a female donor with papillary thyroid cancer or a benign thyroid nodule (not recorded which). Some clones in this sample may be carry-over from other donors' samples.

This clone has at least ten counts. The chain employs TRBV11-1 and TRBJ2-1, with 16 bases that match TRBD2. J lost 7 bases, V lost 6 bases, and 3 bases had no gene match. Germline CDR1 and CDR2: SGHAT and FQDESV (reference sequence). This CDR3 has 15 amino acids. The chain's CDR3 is CASRGLAGGMNEQFF. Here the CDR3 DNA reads TGTGCCAGCAGGGGACTAGCGGGAGGGATGAATGAGCAGTTCTTC. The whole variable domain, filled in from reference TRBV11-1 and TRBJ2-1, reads EAEVAQSPRYKITEKSQAVAFWCDPISGHATLYWYRQILGQGPELLVQFQDESVVDDSQLPKDRFSAERLKGVDSTLKIQPAELGDSAMYLCASRGLAGGMNEQFFGPGTRLTVL.

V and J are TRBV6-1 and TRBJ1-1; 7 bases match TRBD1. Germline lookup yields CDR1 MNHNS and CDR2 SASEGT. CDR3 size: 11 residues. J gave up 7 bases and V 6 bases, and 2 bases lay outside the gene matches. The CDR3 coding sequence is TGTGCCAGCAGACGGGACAGTGAAGCTTTCTTT. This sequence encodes CASRRDSEAFF.

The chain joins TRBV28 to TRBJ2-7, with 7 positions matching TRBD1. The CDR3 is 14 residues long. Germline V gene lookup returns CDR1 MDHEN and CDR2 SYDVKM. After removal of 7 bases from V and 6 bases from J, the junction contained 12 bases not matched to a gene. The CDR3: CASTTGTANFEQYF. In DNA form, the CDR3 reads TGTGCCAGCACTACCGGGACAGCTAACTTCGAGCAGTACTTC.

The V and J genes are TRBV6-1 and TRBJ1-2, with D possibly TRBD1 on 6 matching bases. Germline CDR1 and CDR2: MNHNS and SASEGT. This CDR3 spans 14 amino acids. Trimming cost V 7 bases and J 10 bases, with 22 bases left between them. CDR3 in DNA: TGTGCCAGCATGGGGGCCTTTCAGTTTACTGTCTACACCTTC. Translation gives CASMGAFQFTVYTF.

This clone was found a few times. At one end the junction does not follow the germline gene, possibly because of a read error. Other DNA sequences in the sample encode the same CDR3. Written as DNA, the CDR3 is TGTGCCACCAGCAGGGGGGGACAGACTAACTATGGATACACATTC. It specifies CATSRGGQTNYGYTF. The gene calls are TRBV15 and TRBJ1-2; 7 bases are a match to TRBD1. Germline loops: CDR1 LNHNV, CDR2 YYDKDF (reference sequence). The CDR3 has 15 residues.

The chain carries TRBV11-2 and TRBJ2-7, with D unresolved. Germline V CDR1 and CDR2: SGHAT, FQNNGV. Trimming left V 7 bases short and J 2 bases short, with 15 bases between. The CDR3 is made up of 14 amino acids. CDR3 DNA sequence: TGTGCCAGCACTTGGACCCAAGTGGCCTACGAGCAGTACTTC. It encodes CASTWTQVAYEQYF. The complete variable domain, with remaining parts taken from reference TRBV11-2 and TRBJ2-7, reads EAGVAQSPRYKIIEKRQSVAFWCNPISGHATLYWYQQILGQGPKLLIQFQNNGVVDDSQLPKDRFSAERLKGVDSTLKIQPAKLEDSAVYLCASTWTQVAYEQYFGPGTRLTVT.

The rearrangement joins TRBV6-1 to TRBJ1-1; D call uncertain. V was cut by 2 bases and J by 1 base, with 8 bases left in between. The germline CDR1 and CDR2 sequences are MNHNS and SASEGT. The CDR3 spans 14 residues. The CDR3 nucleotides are TGTGCCAGCAGTGAAAGGGTAGAGAACACTGAAGCTTTCTTT. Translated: CASSERVENTEAFF.

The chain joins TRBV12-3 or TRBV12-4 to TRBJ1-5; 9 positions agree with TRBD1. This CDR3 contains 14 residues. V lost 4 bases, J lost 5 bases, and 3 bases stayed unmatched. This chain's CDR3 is CASSSGTGHQPQHF. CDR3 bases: TGTGCCAGCAGTTCCGGGACAGGGCATCAGCCCCAGCATTTT.

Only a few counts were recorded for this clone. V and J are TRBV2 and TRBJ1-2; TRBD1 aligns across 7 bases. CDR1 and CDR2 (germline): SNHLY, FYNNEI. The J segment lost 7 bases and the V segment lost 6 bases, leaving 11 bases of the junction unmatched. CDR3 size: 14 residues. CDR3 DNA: TGTGCCAGCAGATCACAGGGGAAGGGCTGTGGCTACACCTTC. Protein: CASRSQGKGCGYTF.

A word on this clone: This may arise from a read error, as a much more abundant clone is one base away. The CDR3 spells CSAVDYSPNTGELFF. CDR3 sequence (DNA): TGCAGTGCAGTGGACTATAGTCCAAACACCGGGGAGCTGTTTTTT. This chain uses TRBV20-1 with TRBJ2-2; tentative D call: TRBD2 (6 bases). With 6 bases removed from V and 2 bases from J, the gap between germline ends came to 16 bases. The CDR3 consists of 15 residues. Germline lookup yields CDR1 DFQATT and CDR2 SNEGSKA (reference sequence).

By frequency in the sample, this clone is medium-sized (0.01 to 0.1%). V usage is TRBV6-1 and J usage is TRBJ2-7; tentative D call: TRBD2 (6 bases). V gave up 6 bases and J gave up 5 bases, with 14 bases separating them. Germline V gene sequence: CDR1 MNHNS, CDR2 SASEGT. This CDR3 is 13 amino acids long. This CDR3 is CASSRRERDEQYF. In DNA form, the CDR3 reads TGTGCCAGCAGCCGCCGGGAGCGGGACGAGCAGTACTTC.

The CDR3 is CASSRRWDEQFF. CDR3 bases: TGTGCCAGCAGTCGCAGGTGGGATGAGCAGTTCTTC. This chain joins TRBV6-1 and TRBJ2-1; no clear D. The germline CDR1 and CDR2 sequences are MNHNS and SASEGT. The CDR3 is 12 residues long. V lost 5 bases to trimming and J lost 8 bases, with 10 bases between them.